The present T cell receptor beta chain was sequenced within a study of blood T cell repertoires in COVID-19. Sequencing was performed with immunoSEQ multiplex PCR; in TCRdb, only in-frame clones are kept and a portion is missing. The data hold over 110,000 clones, with about 80% observed a single time. The source of this sequence is a man aged 45-60 years in a cohort exposed to, infected with or recovered from COVID-19 (not recorded which). Sequencing input: PBMCs or T cells enriched from blood (not recorded which).

This CDR3 reads CASSFGQGGMNEQFF. The CDR3 DNA sequence: TGCGCCAGCAGCTTTGGACAGGGGGGAATGAATGAGCAGTTCTTC. The rearrangement links TRBV5-1 to TRBJ2-1; 10 positions agree with TRBD1. The ends lost 2 bases at V and 7 bases at J; junction bases unmatched: 6. The CDR3 consists of 15 residues. Germline CDR1 and CDR2: SGHRS and YFSETQ.